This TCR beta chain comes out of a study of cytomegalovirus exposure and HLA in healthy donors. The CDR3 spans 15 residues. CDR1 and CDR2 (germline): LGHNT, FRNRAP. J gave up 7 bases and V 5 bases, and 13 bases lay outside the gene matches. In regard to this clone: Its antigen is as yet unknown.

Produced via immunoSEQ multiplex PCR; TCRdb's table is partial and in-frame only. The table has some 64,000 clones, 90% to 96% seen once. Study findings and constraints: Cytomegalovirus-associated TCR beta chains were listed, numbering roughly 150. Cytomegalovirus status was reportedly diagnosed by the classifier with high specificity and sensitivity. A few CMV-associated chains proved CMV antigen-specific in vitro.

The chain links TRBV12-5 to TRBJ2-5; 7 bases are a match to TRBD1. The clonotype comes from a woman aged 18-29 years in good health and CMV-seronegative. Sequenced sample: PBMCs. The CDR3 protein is CASGNDRALLGTQYF. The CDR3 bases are TGTGCTAGTGGTAACGACAGGGCCCTTTTGGGGACCCAGTACTTC.